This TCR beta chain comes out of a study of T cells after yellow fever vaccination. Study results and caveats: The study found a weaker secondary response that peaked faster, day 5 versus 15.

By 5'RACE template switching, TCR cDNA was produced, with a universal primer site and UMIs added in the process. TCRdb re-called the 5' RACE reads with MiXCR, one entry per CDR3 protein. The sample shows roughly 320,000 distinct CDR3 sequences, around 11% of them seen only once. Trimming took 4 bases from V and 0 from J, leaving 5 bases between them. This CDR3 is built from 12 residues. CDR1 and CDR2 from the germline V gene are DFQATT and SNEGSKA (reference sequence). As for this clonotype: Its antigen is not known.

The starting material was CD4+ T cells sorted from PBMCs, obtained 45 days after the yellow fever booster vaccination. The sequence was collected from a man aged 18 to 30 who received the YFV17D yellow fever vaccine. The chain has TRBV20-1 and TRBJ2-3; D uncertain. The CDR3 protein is CSAIASTDTQYF. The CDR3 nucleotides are TGCAGTGCTATAGCTAGCACAGATACGCAGTATTTT.